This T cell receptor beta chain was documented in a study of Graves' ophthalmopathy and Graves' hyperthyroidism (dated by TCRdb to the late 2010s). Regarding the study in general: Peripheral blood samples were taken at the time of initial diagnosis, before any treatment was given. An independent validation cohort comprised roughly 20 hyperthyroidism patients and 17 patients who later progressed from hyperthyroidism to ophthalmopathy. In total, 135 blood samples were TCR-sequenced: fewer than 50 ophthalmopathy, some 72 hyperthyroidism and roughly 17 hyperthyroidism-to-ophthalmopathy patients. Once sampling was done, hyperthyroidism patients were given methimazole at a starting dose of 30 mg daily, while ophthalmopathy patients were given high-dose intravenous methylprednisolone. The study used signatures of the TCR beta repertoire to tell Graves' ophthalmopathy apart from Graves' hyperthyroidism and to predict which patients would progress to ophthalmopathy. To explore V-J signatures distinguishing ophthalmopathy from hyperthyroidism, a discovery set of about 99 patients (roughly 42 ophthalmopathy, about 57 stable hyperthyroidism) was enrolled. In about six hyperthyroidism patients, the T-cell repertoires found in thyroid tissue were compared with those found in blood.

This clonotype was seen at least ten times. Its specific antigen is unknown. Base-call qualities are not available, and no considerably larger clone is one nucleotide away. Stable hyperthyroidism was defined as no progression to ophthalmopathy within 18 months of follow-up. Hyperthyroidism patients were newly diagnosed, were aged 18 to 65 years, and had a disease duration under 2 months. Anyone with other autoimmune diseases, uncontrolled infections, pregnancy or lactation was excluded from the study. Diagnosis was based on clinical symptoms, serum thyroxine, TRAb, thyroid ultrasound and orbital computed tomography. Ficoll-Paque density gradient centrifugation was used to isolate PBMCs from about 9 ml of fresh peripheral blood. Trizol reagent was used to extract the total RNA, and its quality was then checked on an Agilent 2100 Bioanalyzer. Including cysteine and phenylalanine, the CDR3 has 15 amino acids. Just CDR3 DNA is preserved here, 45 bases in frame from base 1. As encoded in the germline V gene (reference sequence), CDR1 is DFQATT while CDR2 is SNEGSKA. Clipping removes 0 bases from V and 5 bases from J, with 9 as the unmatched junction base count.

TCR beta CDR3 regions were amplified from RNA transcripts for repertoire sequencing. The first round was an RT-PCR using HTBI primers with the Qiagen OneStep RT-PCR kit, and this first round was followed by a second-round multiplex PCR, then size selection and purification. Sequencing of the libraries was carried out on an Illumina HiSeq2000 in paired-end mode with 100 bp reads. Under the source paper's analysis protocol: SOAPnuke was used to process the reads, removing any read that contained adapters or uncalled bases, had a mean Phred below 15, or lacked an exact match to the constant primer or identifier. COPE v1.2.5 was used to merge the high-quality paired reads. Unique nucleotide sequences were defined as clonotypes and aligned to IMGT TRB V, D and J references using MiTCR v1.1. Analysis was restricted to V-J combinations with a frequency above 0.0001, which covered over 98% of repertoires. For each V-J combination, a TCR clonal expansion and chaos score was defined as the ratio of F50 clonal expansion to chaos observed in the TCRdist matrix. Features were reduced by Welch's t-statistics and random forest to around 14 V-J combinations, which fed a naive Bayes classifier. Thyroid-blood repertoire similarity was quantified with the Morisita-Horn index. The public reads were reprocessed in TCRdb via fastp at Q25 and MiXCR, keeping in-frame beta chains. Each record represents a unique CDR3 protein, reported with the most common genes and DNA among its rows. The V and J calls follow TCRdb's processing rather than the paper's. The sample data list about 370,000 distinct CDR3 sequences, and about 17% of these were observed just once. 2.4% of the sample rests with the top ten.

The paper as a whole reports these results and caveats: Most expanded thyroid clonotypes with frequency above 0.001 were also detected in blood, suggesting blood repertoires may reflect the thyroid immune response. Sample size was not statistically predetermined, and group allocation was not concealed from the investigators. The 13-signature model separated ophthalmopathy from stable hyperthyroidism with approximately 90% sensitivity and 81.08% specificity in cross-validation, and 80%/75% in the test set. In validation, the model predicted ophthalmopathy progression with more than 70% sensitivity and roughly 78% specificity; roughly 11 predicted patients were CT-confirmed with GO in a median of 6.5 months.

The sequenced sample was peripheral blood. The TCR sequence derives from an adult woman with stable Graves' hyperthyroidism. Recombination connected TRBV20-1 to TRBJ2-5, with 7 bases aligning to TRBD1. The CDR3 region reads CSAREDRSLLETQYF. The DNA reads TGCAGTGCTAGAGAGGACAGGTCCCTTTTGGAGACCCAGTACTTC.